This entry lists 21 T cell receptor beta chains sequenced from one sample in a study of regulatory dendritic cells for organ transplantation. Clones were sequenced by immunoSEQ multiplex PCR, and TCRdb holds only the in-frame ones, with some missing. The top ten clones hold about an eighth of a sample with 4,500 to 6,500 clones, around three fifths of them seen once. Sample: memory CD8+ T cells from blood. Subset here: CD45RO+ memory T cells. The receptors derive from a human donor in good health.

This chain uses TRBV14 with TRBJ1-3; D possibly corresponds to TRBD1 (5 bases). Germline V gives CDR1 SGHDN, CDR2 FVKESK. The CDR3 extends over 16 amino acids. The ends were cut back, 2 bases at V and 0 bases at J, with 11 bases in the middle. The chain's CDR3 is CASSQYGARSGNTIYF. CDR3 DNA sequence: TGTGCCAGCAGCCAATATGGGGCCCGCTCTGGAAACACCATATATTTT.

The CDR3: CASSIRAGQDHYGYTF. As DNA, the CDR3 is TGTGCCAGTAGTATAAGGGCCGGACAGGACCACTATGGCTACACCTTC. The gene calls are TRBV19 and TRBJ1-2, with TRBD1 identical over 7 bases. CDR1 and CDR2 (germline): LNHDA, SQIVND (reference sequence). With V trimmed by 2 bases and J by 3 bases, 9 bases remained unmatched. The CDR3 has 16 amino acids. Combining the CDR3 with reference TRBV19 and TRBJ1-2 gives the whole variable domain DGGITQSPKYLFRKEGQNVTLSCEQNLNHDAMYWYRQDPGQGLRLIYYSQIVNDFQKGDIAEGYSVSREKKESFPLTVTSAQKNPTAFYLCASSIRAGQDHYGYTFGSGTRLTVV.

The chain carries TRBV7-6 and TRBJ1-1; no clear D. Germline-derived CDR1 and CDR2 are SGHVS and FNYEAQ. The CDR3 runs 13 residues. The V and J ends lost 5 bases and 5 bases respectively, with 12 bases between them. The DNA of the CDR3 is TGTGCCAGCAGCCCCACGGCGGCGACTGAAGCTTTCTTT. Translation gives CASSPTAATEAFF.

This clone turned up a few times. The chain couples TRBV21-1 to TRBJ1-2; TRBD1 was called by the table and not checked on the DNA. TRBV21-1 is flagged as a pseudogene. This CDR3 is built from 15 residues. DNA of the CDR3: TGTGCCAGCAGCAAAAAAGGGGAAGGGGACTATGGCTACACCTTC. This translates into CASSKKGEGDYGYTF.

This rearrangement joins TRBV7-9 to TRBJ2-2, with D tentatively TRBD1 (6 bases). The CDR3 sequence is 14 residues long. V was clipped by 5 bases and J by 10 bases, with 17 bases between them. The germline V gene encodes CDR1 SEHNR and CDR2 FQNEAQ (reference sequence). As DNA, the CDR3 is TGTGCCAGCAGCCCCACGGGGCGGACAGCGGAGCTGTTTTTT. Amino acid sequence: CASSPTGRTAELFF.

In its sample, this clone is medium-sized. The chain joins TRBV7-8 to TRBJ2-2; D gene ambiguous. Germline CDR1 is SGHVS and CDR2 is FQNEAQ. The CDR3 loop spans 13 amino acids. V dropped 1 base and J dropped 7 bases, with 7 bases sitting between them. The CDR3, as DNA: TGTGCCAGCAGCTTAGGGAGTGGCGGGGAGCTGTTTTTT. Its protein product is CASSLGSGGELFF.

V and J are TRBV7-6 and TRBJ2-2, with D possibly being TRBD1 (5 bases). The V end was cut by 2 bases, the J end by 2 bases, with 15 bases between. Germline CDR1 is SGHVS and CDR2 is FNYEAQ. The CDR3 has 17 amino acids. The CDR3 protein is CASSLFFSGPNTGELFF. DNA for the CDR3: TGTGCCAGCAGCTTATTCTTCTCAGGGCCTAACACCGGGGAGCTGTTTTTT.

This clone was detected only a few times. The chain links TRBV5-1 to TRBJ1-6; 9 nucleotides align to TRBD1. V dropped 4 bases and J dropped 9; count of bases not matched to a gene: 8. The length of the CDR3 is 15 residues. The germline V gene encodes CDR1 SGHRS and CDR2 YFSETQ. The CDR3: CASSPDRGVGSPLHF. CDR3 DNA: TGCGCCAGCAGCCCCGACAGGGGGGTGGGTTCACCCCTCCACTTT.

V gene TRBV5-6 combines with J gene TRBJ2-7, with 8 bases lining up with TRBD1. The CDR3 runs to 15 residues. Losses at the gene ends were 4 bases for V and 5 bases for J; bases not matched to a gene: 11. Germline V gene sequence: CDR1 SGHDT, CDR2 YYEEEE. The CDR3 here is CASSLGAGGINEQYF. CDR3 bases: TGTGCCAGCAGCCTCGGGGCAGGGGGCATAAACGAGCAGTACTTC.

The chain uses TRBV9 and TRBJ2-3; 8 positions match TRBD1. Trimming took 0 bases from V and 6 from J; bases not matched to a gene: 3. Per the germline V gene, CDR1 is SGDLS and CDR2 is YYNGEE. The CDR3 covers 14 residues. CDR3 region: CASSVAYRGDTQYF. The CDR3 DNA is TGTGCCAGCAGCGTAGCCTACAGGGGGGATACGCAGTATTTT.

The rearrangement joins TRBV27 to TRBJ2-1; tentative D call: TRBD2 (6 bases). The V gene lost 5 bases and the J gene lost 8 bases, with 10 bases spanning the gap. This CDR3 is 12 amino acids long. Looked up from germline, CDR1 is MNHEY and CDR2 is SMNVEV (reference sequence). CDR3 coding DNA: TGTGCCAGCAGTGCCCCGGGGGATGAGCAGTTCTTC. Translation: CASSAPGDEQFF.

The chain carries TRBV13 and TRBJ1-1; D gene ambiguous. The CDR3 contains 14 residues. Germline CDR1 reads PRHDT; CDR2 reads FYEKMQ (reference sequence). Deletions cut 1 base from V and 1 base from J, with 7 bases between. The CDR3 DNA sequence: TGTGCCAGCAGCTTAGAGGGAGAGAACACTGAAGCTTTCTTT. It encodes CASSLEGENTEAFF.

This chain joins TRBV2 and TRBJ1-2, with TRBD1 matching 7 bases. After removal of 5 bases from V and 6 bases from J, the junction contained 3 bases not matched to a gene. CDR3 size: 12 residues. CDR1 and CDR2 from the germline V gene are SNHLY and FYNNEI. The CDR3, as DNA: TGTGCCAGCAGTTACGACAGGGATGGCTACACCTTC. Amino acid sequence: CASSYDRDGYTF.

The rearrangement links TRBV7-9 to TRBJ1-1; no definite D call. Trimming cost V 5 bases and J 2 bases, with 12 bases left between them. This CDR3 is 14 amino acids long. Germline-derived CDR1 and CDR2 are SEHNR and FQNEAQ (reference sequence). CDR3 nucleotide sequence: TGTGCCAGCAGCCCCACGGGAATTAACACTGAAGCTTTCTTT. It encodes CASSPTGINTEAFF.

This clone was counted once. The V and J genes are TRBV27 and TRBJ1-5; 12 nucleotides agree with TRBD1. The CDR3 loop spans 18 amino acids. Germline CDR1 reads MNHEY; CDR2 reads SMNVEV (reference sequence). J gave up 0 bases and V 0 bases, and 3 bases lay outside the gene matches. The chain's CDR3 is CASSLSGTGGNSNQPQHF. The CDR3 DNA sequence: TGTGCCAGCAGTTTATCCGGGACAGGGGGCAATAGCAATCAGCCCCAGCATTTT.

Regarding this clone: The same CDR3 is also encoded by other DNA sequences in this sample. The genes are TRBV11-1 and TRBJ2-3, with TRBD2 matching 7 bases. This CDR3 has 15 amino acids. The J segment lost 2 bases and the V segment lost 0 bases, leaving 2 bases of the junction unmatched. From germline, CDR1 is SGHAT and CDR2 FQDESV (reference sequence). The CDR3 coding sequence is TGTGCCAGCAGCTTAGCCGCGGGGGACACAGATACGCAGTATTTT. This translates into CASSLAAGDTDTQYF.

This clone was detected only a few times. The chain combines TRBV9 with TRBJ2-5, with D unclear. The V and J ends lost 2 bases and 7 bases respectively, with 12 bases between them. The CDR3 loop spans 13 amino acids. Germline V CDR1 and CDR2: SGDLS, YYNGEE. CDR3 coding DNA: TGTGCCAGCAGCGTGGGCCATCCCGGGACCCAGTACTTC. Residues: CASSVGHPGTQYF.

This sequence joins TRBV7-9 and TRBJ1-1; D may be TRBD1 (6 bases). This CDR3 has 15 residues. Per the germline V gene, CDR1 is SEHNR and CDR2 is FQNEAQ (reference sequence). The V gene lost 4 bases and the J gene lost 3 bases, with 15 bases spanning the gap. The CDR3 sequence: CASSWGWEGDTEAFF. CDR3 coding DNA: TGTGCCAGCAGCTGGGGGTGGGAGGGGGACACTGAAGCTTTCTTT. The entire variable domain, with the rest obtained from reference TRBV7-9 and TRBJ1-1, is as follows: DTGVSQNPRHKITKRGQNVTFRCDPISEHNRLYWYRQTLGQGPEFLTYFQNEAQLEKSRLLSDRFSAERPKGSFSTLEIQRTEQGDSAMYLCASSWGWEGDTEAFFGQGTRLTVV.

The V and J genes are TRBV9 and TRBJ2-3; 12 bases map to TRBD2. CDR3 length: 17 amino acids. V trimming: 0 bases; J trimming: 3 bases; junction bases outside the gene matches: 5. CDR1 is SGDLS and CDR2 is YYNGEE in the germline V gene. In nucleotides, the CDR3 is TGTGCCAGCAGCGTAGGTCTAGCGGGGGGGGTAACAGATACGCAGTATTTT. Translating gives CASSVGLAGGVTDTQYF. Full variable domain (rest looked up from reference TRBV9 and TRBJ2-3): DSGVTQTPKHLITATGQRVTLRCSPRSGDLSVYWYQQSLDQGLQFLIQYYNGEERAKGNILERFSAQQFPDLHSELNLSSLELGDSALYFCASSVGLAGGVTDTQYFGPGTRLTVL.

This clone was observed once. J is TRBJ2-5 and V is TRBV6-1; 8 positions agree with TRBD1. The CDR3 extends over 14 amino acids. Trimming removed 3 bases from V and 7 bases from J; junction bases left unmatched: 7. Germline lookup yields CDR1 MNHNS and CDR2 SASEGT. The CDR3 is CASSESTGEGTQYF. CDR3 coding DNA: TGTGCCAGCAGTGAGTCGACAGGGGAAGGGACCCAGTACTTC.

The chain couples TRBV6-5 to TRBJ1-3; no clear D. Trimming shortened V by 4 bases and J by 0 bases, and 7 bases separated the two germline ends. Germline values: CDR1 MNHEY, CDR2 SVGAGI. The CDR3 has 14 residues. The CDR3 DNA is TGTGCCAGCAGTTCAGCGTTCTCTGGAAACACCATATATTTT. Protein: CASSSAFSGNTIYF.